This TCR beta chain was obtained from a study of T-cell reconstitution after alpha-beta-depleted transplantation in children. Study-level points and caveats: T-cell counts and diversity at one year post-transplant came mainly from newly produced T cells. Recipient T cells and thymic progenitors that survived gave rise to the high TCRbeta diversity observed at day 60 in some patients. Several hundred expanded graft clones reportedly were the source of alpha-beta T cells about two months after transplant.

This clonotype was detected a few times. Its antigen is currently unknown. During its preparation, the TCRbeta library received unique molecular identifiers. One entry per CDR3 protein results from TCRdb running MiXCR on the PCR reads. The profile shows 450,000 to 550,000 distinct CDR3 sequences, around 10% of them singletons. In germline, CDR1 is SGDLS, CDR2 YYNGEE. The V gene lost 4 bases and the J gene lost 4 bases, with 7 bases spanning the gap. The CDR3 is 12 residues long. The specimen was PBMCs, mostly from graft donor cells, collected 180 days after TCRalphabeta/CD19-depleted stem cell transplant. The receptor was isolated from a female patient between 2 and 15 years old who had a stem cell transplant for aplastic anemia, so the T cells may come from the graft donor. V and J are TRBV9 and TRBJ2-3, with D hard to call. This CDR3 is CASSPAPDTQYF. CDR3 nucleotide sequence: TGTGCCAGCAGCCCCGCGCCAGATACGCAGTATTTT. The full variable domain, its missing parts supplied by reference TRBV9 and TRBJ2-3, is DSGVTQTPKHLITATGQRVTLRCSPRSGDLSVYWYQQSLDQGLQFLIQYYNGEERAKGNILERFSAQQFPDLHSELNLSSLELGDSALYFCASSPAPDTQYFGPGTRLTVL.